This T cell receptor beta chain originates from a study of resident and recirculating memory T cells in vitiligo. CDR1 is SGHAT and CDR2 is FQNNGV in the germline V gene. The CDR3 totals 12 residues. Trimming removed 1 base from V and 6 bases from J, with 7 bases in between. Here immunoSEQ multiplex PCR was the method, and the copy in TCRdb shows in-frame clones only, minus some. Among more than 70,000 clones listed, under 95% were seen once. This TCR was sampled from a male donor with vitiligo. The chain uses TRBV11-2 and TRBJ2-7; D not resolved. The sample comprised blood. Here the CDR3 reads CASSLGAGEQYF. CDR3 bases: TGTGCCAGCAGCTTAGGTGCAGGCGAGCAGTACTTC.